The 16 T cell receptor beta chains listed next were all sequenced from one sample in a study of blood T cell repertoires in COVID-19. Sequencing was performed with immunoSEQ multiplex PCR; in TCRdb, only in-frame clones are kept and a portion is missing. Of some 120,000 clones listed, 80% to 90% are singletons. Material for sequencing was peripheral blood. These receptors all come from a human donor with acute or convalescent COVID-19. The donor label of this sample is uncertain.

This chain links TRBV19 with TRBJ1-1; 9 nucleotides agree with TRBD1. The CDR3 is 16 amino acids. V lost 4 bases and J lost 0; bases outside the gene matches: 6. The germline CDR1 and CDR2 sequences are LNHDA and SQIVND (reference sequence). The CDR3 here is CASSRGQGVVNTEAFF. CDR3 DNA: TGTGCCAGTAGTAGGGGACAGGGAGTGGTGAACACTGAAGCTTTCTTT.

V and J are TRBV23-1 and TRBJ1-2, with TRBD1 identical over 12 bases. TRBV23-1 has ORF status, its function being uncertain. This CDR3 has 19 residues. With V trimmed by 0 bases and J by 3 bases, 11 bases remained unmatched. The CDR3 DNA is TGCGCCAGCAGTCAATCTGGTCAATGGGACAGGGGGCAGGACTATGGCTACACCTTC. It encodes CASSQSGQWDRGQDYGYTF.

This clone occurred once. The chain employs TRBV25-1 and TRBJ2-5; 10 bases align to TRBD2. In germline, CDR1 is MGHDK, CDR2 SYGVNS. Trimming cost V 6 bases and J 6 bases; bases outside gene matches: 7. CDR3 length: 14 residues. DNA for the CDR3: TGTGCCAGCAGAGGAAGCGGGGGGGCCCAGACCCAGTACTTC. Translated, it gives CASRGSGGAQTQYF.

The chain is built from TRBV28 and TRBJ1-6; no firm D call. The CDR3 consists of 13 residues. Deletions cut 5 bases from V and 10 bases from J, with 12 bases between. Germline V gene data show CDR1 as MDHEN and CDR2 as SYDVKM. As DNA, the CDR3 is TGTGCCAGCAGTCCCCCTTTGTCCTCACCCCTCCACTTT. It specifies CASSPPLSSPLHF.

The J gene is TRBJ1-4, the V gene TRBV2; D unresolved. Germline CDR1 and CDR2: SNHLY and FYNNEI. Trimming cost V 0 bases and J 1 base, with 9 bases left between them. The CDR3 covers 16 residues. The CDR3 is CASSEAPLRTNEKLFF. Written as DNA, the CDR3 is TGTGCCAGCAGTGAAGCGCCCCTGAGAACTAATGAAAAACTGTTTTTT.

V gene TRBV5-3 combines with J gene TRBJ2-3, with D possibly being TRBD1 (6 bases). TRBV5-3 is labeled an ORF, and its function is uncertain. CDR3 size: 15 residues. V shed 0 bases and J shed 3 bases, with 11 bases lying between them. CDR3 loop: CARSLDQGCTDTQYF. The DNA for the CDR3 is TGTGCCAGAAGCTTGGATCAGGGGTGTACAGATACGCAGTATTTT.

This chain connects TRBV18 to TRBJ1-5; D gene ambiguous. The length of the CDR3 is 13 residues. Looked up from germline, CDR1 is KGHSH and CDR2 is LQKENI. Trimming took off 3 bases at V and 7 bases at J, with 10 bases between the two ends. The CDR3 region has the DNA TGTGCCAGCTCACCGTTAGGAGGCCAGCCCCAGCATTTT. Translation gives CASSPLGGQPQHF.

V usage is TRBV25-1 and J usage is TRBJ1-2, with 8 nucleotides matching TRBD1. The CDR3 spans 16 residues. J lost 0 bases, V lost 5 bases, and 8 bases had no gene match. Germline V gene lookup returns CDR1 MGHDK and CDR2 SYGVNS. The CDR3 DNA is TGTGCCAGCAGTCCCTGGGGACAGGCAGCTAACTATGGCTACACCTTC. This gives the protein CASSPWGQAANYGYTF.

This sequence joins TRBV20-1 and TRBJ1-2; D not resolved. The CDR3 contains 11 residues. V was trimmed by 5 bases and J by 5 bases, leaving 9 bases between them. Per the germline V gene, CDR1 is DFQATT and CDR2 is SNEGSKA (reference sequence). CDR3 in DNA: TGCAGTGCTGGAGGCCAGTATGGCTACACCTTC. Its translation: CSAGGQYGYTF.

This clone was seen just once. V is TRBV12-3 or TRBV12-4 and J is TRBJ1-2; tentatively, D is TRBD1 (5 bases). V was cut by 2 bases and J by 7 bases, with 11 bases left in between. The CDR3 length is 13 residues. The CDR3 DNA is TGTGCCAGCAGTTTATCCAGGGCCGGTGGCTACACCTTC. Translated: CASSLSRAGGYTF.

This clone showed up just once. V and J are TRBV27 and TRBJ1-1; 7 bases are shared with TRBD1. CDR3 size: 14 residues. Trimming removed 5 bases from V and 3 bases from J; junction bases left unmatched: 6. Germline CDR1 is MNHEY and CDR2 is SMNVEV (reference sequence). The CDR3 DNA reads TGTGCCAGCAGTCCTGGACAGGCCTACACTGAAGCTTTCTTT. The encoded protein is CASSPGQAYTEAFF.

This chain links TRBV7-9 with TRBJ1-1; no definite D call. Trimming took 7 bases from V and 2 from J, leaving 11 bases between them. This CDR3 spans 13 amino acids. Germline V gene lookup returns CDR1 SEHNR and CDR2 FQNEAQ (reference sequence). CDR3 sequence: CASNRVSNTEAFF. The CDR3 DNA follows: TGTGCCAGCAACCGGGTCAGCAACACTGAAGCTTTCTTT.

The V and J genes are TRBV5-1 and TRBJ1-2; tentative D call: TRBD1 (6 bases). The germline V gene encodes CDR1 SGHRS and CDR2 YFSETQ. The CDR3 consists of 14 residues. V was trimmed by 7 bases and J by 6 bases, leaving 19 bases between them. This chain's CDR3 is CASSEGGAGDGYTF. In DNA form, the CDR3 reads TGCGCCAGCTCCGAAGGGGGGGCAGGGGATGGCTACACCTTC.

V gene TRBV20-1 combines with J gene TRBJ1-1; D is unresolved. Germline V CDR1 and CDR2: DFQATT, SNEGSKA (reference sequence). The CDR3 loop spans 11 amino acids. V lost 4 bases and J lost 7, with 10 bases in between. DNA of the CDR3: TGCAGTGCTATCCGGGAGGTTGAAGCTTTCTTT. Amino acid sequence: CSAIREVEAFF.

The rearrangement joins TRBV5-1 to TRBJ1-5; a possible D gene is TRBD1 (6 bases). CDR1 and CDR2 (germline): SGHRS, YFSETQ. CDR3 length: 14 residues. Trimming removed 4 bases from V and 0 bases from J, with 8 bases in between. The CDR3, as DNA: TGCGCCAGCAGCCCAGGGGATAGCAATCAGCCCCAGCATTTT. Its protein is CASSPGDSNQPQHF.

V and J are TRBV3-1 (or the pseudogene TRBV3-2) and TRBJ2-7; 16 bases are shared with TRBD2. J lost 6 bases, V lost 3 bases, and 2 bases had no gene match. Germline CDR1 and CDR2: LGHDT and YNNKEL (reference sequence). CDR3 length equals 15 residues. In DNA, the CDR3 is TGTGCCAGCAGCCAGGGACTAGCGGGAGGGCCCGAGCAGTACTTC. It codes for CASSQGLAGGPEQYF.